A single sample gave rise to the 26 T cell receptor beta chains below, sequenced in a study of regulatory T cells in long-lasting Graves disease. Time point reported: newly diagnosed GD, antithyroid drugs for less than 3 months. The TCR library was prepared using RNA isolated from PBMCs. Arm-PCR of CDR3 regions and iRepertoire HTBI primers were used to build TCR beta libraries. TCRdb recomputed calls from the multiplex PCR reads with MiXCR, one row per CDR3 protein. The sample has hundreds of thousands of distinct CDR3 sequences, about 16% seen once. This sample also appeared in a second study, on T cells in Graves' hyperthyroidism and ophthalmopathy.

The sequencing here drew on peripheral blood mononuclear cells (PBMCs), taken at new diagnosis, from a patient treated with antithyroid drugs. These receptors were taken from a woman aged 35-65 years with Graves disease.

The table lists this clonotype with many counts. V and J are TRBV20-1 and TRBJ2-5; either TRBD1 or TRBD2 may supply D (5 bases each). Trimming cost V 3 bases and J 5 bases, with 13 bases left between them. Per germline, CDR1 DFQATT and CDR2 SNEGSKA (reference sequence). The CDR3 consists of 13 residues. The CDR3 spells CSASGPEGETQYF. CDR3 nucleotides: TGCAGTGCTAGTGGCCCCGAGGGGGAGACCCAGTACTTC.

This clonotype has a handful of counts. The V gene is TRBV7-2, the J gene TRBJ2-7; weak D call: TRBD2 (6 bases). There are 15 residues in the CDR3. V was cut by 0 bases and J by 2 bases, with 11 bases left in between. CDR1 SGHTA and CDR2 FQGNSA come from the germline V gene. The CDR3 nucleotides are TGTGCCAGCAGCTTAGCCGGGGGACTCGCCTACGAGCAGTACTTC. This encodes CASSLAGGLAYEQYF.

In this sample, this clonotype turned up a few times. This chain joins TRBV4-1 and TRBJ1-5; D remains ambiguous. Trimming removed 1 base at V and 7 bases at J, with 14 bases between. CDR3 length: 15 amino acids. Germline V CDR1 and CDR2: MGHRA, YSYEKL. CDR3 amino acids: CASSQALNLGQPQHF. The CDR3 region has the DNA TGCGCCAGCAGCCAAGCCCTCAACCTTGGACAGCCCCAGCATTTT.

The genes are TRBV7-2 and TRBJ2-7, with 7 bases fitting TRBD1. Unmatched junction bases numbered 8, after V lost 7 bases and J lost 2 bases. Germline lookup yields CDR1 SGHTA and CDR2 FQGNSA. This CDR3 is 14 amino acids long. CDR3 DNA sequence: TGTGCCAGCACCCCTTTCAGGGGGACCTACGAGCAGTACTTC. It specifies CASTPFRGTYEQYF.

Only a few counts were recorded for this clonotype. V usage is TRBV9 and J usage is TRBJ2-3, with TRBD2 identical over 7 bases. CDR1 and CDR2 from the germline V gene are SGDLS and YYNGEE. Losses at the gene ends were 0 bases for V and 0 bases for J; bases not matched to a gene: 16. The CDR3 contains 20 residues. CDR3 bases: TGTGCCAGCAGCGTAGAAGGTGGGCTGGGGGGGACGCTGAGCACAGATACGCAGTATTTT. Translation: CASSVEGGLGGTLSTDTQYF.

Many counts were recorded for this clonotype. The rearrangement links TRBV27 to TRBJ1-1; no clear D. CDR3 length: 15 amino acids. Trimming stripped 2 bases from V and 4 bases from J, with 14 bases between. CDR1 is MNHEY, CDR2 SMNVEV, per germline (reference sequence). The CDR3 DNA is TGTGCCAGCAGTTTACGAGGGTGGGAAGTCACTGAAGCTTTCTTT. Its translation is CASSLRGWEVTEAFF.

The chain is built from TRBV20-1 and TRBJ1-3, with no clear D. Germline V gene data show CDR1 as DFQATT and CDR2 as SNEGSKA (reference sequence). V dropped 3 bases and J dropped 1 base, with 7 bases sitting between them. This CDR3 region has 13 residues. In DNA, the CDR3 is TGCAGTGCTAGTATGGGTTCTGGAAACACCATATATTTT. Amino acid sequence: CSASMGSGNTIYF.

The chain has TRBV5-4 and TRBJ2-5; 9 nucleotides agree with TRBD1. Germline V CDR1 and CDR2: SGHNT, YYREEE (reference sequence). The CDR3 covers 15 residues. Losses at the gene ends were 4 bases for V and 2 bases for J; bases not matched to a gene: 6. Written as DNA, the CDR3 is TGTGCCAGCAGCCTTGGACAGGGGCGACAAGAGACCCAGTACTTC. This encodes CASSLGQGRQETQYF.

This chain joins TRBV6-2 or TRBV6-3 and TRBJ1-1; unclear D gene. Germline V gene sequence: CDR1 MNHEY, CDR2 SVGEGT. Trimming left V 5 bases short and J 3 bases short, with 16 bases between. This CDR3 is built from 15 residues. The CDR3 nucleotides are TGTGCCAGCAGTGTAGGGCAGGTCAGCTACACTGAAGCTTTCTTT. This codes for CASSVGQVSYTEAFF.

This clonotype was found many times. The CDR3 reads CASSPNRGQETQYF. For the CDR3, the DNA is TGTGCCAGCTCACCAAACAGGGGTCAGGAGACCCAGTACTTC. The J gene is TRBJ2-3, the V gene TRBV18, with 7 bases fitting TRBD1. The J call may be faulty, since TRBJ2-5 better matches the DNA end. Germline-derived CDR1 and CDR2 are KGHSH and LQKENI. The CDR3 contains 14 residues.

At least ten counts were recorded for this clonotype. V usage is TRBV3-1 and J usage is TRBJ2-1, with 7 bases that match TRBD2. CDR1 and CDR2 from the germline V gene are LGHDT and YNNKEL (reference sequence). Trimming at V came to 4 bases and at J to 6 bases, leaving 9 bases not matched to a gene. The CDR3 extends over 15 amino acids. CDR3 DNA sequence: TGTGCCAGCAGCCCCCGTCCCACTAGCGCCAATGAGCAGTTCTTC. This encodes CASSPRPTSANEQFF.

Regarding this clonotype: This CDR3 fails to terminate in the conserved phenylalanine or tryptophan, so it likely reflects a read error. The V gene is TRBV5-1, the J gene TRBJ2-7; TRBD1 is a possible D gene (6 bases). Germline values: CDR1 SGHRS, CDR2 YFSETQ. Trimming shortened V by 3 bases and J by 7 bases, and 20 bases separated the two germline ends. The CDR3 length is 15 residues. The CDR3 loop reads CASSSQTGFSEEQYS. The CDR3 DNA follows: TGCGCCAGCAGCTCACAAACAGGGTTTTCGGAGGAGCAGTACTCC.

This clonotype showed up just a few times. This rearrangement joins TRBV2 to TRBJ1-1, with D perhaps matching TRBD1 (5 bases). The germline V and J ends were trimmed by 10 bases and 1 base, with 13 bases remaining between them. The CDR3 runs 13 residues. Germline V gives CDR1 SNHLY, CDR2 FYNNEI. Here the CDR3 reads CATRGTPNTEAFF. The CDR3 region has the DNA TGTGCCACTCGAGGGACGCCGAACACTGAAGCTTTCTTT.

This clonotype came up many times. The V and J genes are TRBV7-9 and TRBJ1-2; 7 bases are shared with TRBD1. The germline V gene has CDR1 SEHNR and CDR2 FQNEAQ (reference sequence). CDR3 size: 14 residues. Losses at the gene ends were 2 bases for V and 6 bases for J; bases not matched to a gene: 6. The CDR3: CASSLRQGGDGYTF. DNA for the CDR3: TGTGCCAGCAGCTTACGACAGGGAGGAGATGGCTACACCTTC.

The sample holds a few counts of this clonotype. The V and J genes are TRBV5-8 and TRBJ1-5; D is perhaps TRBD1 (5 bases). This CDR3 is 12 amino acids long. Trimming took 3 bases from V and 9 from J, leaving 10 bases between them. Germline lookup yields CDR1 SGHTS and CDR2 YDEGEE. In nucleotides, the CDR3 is TGTGCCAGCAGCTCGTGGGGGGGGCCCCAGCATTTT. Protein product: CASSSWGGPQHF.

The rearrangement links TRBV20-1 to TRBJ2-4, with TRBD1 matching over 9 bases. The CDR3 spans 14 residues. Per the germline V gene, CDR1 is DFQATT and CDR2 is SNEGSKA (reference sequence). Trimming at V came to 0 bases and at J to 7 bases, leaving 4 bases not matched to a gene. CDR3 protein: CSARDRDRVNIQYF. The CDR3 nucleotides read TGCAGTGCTAGAGACCGGGACAGGGTGAACATTCAGTACTTC.

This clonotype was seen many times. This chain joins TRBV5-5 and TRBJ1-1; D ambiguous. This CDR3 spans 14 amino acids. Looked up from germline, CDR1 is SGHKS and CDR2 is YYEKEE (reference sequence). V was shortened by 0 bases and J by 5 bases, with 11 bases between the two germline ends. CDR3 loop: CASSLAGAITEAFF. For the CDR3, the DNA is TGTGCCAGCAGCTTGGCGGGTGCGATAACTGAAGCTTTCTTT. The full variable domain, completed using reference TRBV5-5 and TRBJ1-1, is DAGVTQSPTHLIKTRGQQVTLRCSPISGHKSVSWYQQVLGQGPQFIFQYYEKEERGRGNFPDRFSARQFPNYSSELNVNALLLGDSALYLCASSLAGAITEAFFGQGTRLTVV.

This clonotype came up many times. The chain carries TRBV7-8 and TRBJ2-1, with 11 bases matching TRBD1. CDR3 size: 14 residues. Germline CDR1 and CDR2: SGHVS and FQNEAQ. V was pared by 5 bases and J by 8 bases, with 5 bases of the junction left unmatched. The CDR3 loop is CASSRDRGGDEQFF. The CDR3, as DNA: TGTGCCAGCAGCCGGGACAGGGGGGGCGATGAGCAGTTCTTC.

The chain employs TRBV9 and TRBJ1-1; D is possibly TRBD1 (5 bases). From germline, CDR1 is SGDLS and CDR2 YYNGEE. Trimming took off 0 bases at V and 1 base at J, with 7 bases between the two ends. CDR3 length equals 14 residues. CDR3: CASSVVGQNTEAFF. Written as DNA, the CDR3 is TGTGCCAGCAGCGTAGTTGGACAGAACACTGAAGCTTTCTTT.

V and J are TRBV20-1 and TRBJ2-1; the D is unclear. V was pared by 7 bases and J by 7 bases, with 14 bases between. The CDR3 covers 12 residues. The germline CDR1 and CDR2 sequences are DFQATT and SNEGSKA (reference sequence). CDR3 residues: CSVVSRGNEQFF. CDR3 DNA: TGCAGTGTAGTTTCCCGAGGTAATGAGCAGTTCTTC.

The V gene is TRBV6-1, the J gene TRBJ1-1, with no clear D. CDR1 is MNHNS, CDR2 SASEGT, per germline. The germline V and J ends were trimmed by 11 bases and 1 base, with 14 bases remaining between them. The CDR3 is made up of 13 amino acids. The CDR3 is CAAALGGNTEAFF. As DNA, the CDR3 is TGTGCCGCCGCTCTGGGAGGGAACACTGAAGCTTTCTTT.

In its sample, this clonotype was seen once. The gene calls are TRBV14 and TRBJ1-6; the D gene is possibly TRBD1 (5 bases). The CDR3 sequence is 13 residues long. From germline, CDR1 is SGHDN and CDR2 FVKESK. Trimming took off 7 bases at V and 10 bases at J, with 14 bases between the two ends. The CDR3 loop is CASTRGGTSPLHF. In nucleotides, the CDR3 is TGTGCCAGCACGCGGGGGGGAACCTCACCCCTCCACTTT.

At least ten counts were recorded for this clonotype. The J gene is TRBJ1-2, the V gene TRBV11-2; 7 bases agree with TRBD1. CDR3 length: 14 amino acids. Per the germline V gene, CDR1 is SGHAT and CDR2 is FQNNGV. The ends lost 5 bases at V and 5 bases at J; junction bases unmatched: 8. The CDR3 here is CASSPSPTGYGYTF. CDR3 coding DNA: TGTGCCAGCAGCCCGTCTCCGACAGGGTATGGCTACACCTTC.

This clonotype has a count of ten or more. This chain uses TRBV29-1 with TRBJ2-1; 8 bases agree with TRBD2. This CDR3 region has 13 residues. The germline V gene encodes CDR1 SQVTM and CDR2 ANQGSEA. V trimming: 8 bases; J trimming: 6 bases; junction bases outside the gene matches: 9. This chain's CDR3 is CSPGLGDLNEQFF. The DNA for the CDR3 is TGCAGCCCGGGACTAGGGGACCTCAATGAGCAGTTCTTC.

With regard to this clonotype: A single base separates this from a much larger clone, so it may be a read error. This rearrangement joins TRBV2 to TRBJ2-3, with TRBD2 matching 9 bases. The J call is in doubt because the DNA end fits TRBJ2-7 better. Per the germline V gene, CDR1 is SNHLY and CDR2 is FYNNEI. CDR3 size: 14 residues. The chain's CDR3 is CTSSEGLASYEQYF. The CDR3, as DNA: TGTACCAGCAGTGAAGGACTAGCGTCGTACGAGCAGTACTTC.

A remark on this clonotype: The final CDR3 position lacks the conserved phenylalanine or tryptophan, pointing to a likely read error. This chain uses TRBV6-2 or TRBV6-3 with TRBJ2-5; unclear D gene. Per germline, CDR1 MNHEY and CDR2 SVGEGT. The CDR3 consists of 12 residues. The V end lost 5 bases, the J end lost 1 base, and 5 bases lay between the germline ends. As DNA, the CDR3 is TGTGCCAGCAGTAACCCCCAAGAGACCCAGTACCTC. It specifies CASSNPQETQYL.